This TCR beta chain was recovered during a study of blood T cell repertoires in COVID-19. Study details: Both acute and convalescent COVID-19 samples were obtained from the United States, Italy and Spain. In each case, the material was cDNA or gDNA derived from T cells, B-cell-depleted T cells, or PBMCs.

The method was immunoSEQ multiplex PCR; TCRdb's version includes in-frame clones alone and lacks a portion of them. This table holds 180,000 or so clones, 80% to 85% found once. With 4 bases removed from V and 2 bases from J, the gap between germline ends came to 10 bases. Per germline, CDR1 SGHRS and CDR2 YFSETQ. The CDR3 covers 14 residues. The material sequenced was peripheral blood. The TCR was taken from a human donor with acute or convalescent COVID-19. The donor label of this sample is uncertain. The chain recombines TRBV5-1 with TRBJ1-3; D possibly corresponds to TRBD1 (6 bases). The CDR3 reads CASSEGHAGNTIYF. CDR3 in DNA: TGCGCCAGCAGCGAGGGACACGCTGGAAACACCATATATTTT.